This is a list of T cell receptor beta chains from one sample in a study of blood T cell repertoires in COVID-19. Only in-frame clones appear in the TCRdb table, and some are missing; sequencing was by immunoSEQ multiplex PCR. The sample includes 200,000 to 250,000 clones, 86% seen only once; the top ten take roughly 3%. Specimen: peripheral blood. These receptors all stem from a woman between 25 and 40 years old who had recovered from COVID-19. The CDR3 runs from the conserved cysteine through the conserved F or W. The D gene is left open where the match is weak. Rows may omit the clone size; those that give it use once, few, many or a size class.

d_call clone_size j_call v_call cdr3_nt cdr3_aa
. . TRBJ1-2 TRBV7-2 TGTGCCAGCAGCTTGGACAATCTCTATGGCTACACCTTC CASSLDNLYGYTF
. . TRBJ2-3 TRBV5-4 TGTGCCAGCAGCTTGGGGCTGACAGACACAGATACGCAGTATTTT CASSLGLTDTDTQYF
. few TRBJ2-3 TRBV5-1 TGCGCCAGCAGCTTCCTAGAACCCGCAGATACGCAGTATTTT CASSFLEPADTQYF
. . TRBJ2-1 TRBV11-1 TGTGCCAGCAGCCCGAGGGCGGTAGACTCCTACAATGAGCAGTTCTTC CASSPRAVDSYNEQFF
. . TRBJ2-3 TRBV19 TGTGCCAGTAGGAGGTTGGGGCCCCACACAGATACGCAGTATTTT CASRRLGPHTDTQYF
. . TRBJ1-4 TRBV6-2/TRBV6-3 TGTGCCAGCAGCCGCGTTGCAACTAATGAAAAACTGTTTTTT CASSRVATNEKLFF
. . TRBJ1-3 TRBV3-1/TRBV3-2 TGTGCCAGCAGCCAAAGGGGTAATGTAAACACCATATATTTT CASSQRGNVNTIYF
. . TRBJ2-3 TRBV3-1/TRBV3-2 TGTGCCAGCAGCCCCGGACAGCTAGATACGCAGTATTTT CASSPGQLDTQYF
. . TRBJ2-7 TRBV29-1 TGCAGCGTTGGACGGGACAACTCCTACGAGCAGTACTTC CSVGRDNSYEQYF
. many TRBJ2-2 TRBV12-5 TGTGCTAGTGGCCCCTCGTCCCCTCCCGGGGAGCTGTTTTTT CASGPSSPPGELFF
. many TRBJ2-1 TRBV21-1 TGTGCCACTCCACGTGGGACAATGGATTACAATGAGCAGTTCTTC CATPRGTMDYNEQFF
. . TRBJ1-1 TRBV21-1 TGTGCCAGCAGCAAGACAGGGGATCGCGGGAACACTGAAGCTTTCTTT CASSKTGDRGNTEAFF
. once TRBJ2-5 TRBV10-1 TGCGCCAGCAGTGAGGAGGAGCGTGCGGGAGAGACCCAGTACTTC CASSEEERAGETQYF
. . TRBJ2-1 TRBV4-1 TGCGCCAGCAGCCAAGAGGCCCAATCGACAGCCGCAACCTTTACGACGCAGTTCTTC CASSQEAQSTAATFTTQFF
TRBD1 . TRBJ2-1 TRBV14 TGTGCCAGCAGCCAAGATCCGCCGGGACAGGCCTACAATGAGCAGTTCTTC CASSQDPPGQAYNEQFF
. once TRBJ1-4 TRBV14 TGTGCCAGCAGCCTACATTCTGGGGGGGCACACATACCGGATGAAAAACTGTTTTTT CASSLHSGGAHIPDEKLFF
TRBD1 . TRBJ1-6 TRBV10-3 TGTGCCATCAGTGATGAAGGACAGGGAAATTCACCCCTCCACTTT CAISDEGQGNSPLHF
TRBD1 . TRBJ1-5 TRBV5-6 TGTGCCAGCAGCTTGTGGGACAGGGAGCATCAGCCCCAGCATTTT CASSLWDREHQPQHF